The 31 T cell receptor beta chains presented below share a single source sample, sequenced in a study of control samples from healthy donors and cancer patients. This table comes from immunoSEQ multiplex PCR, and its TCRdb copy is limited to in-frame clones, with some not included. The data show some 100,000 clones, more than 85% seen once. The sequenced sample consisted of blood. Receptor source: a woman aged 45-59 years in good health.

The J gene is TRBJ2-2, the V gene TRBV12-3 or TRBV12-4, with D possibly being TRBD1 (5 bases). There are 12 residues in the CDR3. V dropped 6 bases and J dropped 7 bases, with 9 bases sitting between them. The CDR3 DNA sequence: TGTGCCAGCAGACAGGTTCTCGGGGAGCTGTTTTTT. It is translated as CASRQVLGELFF.

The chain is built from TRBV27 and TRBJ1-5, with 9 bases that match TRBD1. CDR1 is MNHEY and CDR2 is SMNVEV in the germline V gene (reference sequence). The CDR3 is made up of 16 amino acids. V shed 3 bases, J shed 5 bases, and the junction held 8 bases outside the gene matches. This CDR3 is CASSFQGQGRDQPQHF. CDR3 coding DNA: TGTGCCAGCAGTTTCCAGGGACAGGGCCGGGATCAGCCCCAGCATTTT.

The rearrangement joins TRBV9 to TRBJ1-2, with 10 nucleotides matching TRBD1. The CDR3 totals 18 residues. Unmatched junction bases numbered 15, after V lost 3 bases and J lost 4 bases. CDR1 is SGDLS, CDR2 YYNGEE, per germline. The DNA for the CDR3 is TGTGCCAGCAGCGAAGGTATTAGGAAGACAGGGGGCGCCTATGGCTACACCTTC. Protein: CASSEGIRKTGGAYGYTF.

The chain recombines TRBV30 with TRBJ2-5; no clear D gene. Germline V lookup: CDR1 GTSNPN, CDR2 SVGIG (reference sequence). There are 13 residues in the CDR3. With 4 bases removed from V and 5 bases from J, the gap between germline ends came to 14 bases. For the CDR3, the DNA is TGTGCCTGGACTCTAGACTTTGGGGAGACCCAGTACTTC. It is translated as CAWTLDFGETQYF.

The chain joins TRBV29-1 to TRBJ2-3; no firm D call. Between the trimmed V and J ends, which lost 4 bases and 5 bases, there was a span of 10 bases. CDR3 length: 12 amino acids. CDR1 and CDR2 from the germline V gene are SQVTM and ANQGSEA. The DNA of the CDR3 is TGCAGCGTTGTCACATATCTAGATACGCAGTATTTT. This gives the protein CSVVTYLDTQYF.

The CDR3: CASSTKGIQYF. The CDR3 coding sequence is TGTGCCAGCTCAACGAAGGGCATTCAGTACTTC. The chain links TRBV18 to TRBJ2-4; D gene ambiguous. The CDR3 is 11 residues long. CDR1 is KGHSH, CDR2 LQKENI, per germline. V dropped 5 bases and J dropped 9 bases, with 8 bases sitting between them.

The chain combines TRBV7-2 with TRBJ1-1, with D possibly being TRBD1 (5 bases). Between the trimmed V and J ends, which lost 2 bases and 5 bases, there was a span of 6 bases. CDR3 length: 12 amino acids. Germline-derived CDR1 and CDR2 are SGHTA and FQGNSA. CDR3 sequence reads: CASSLRGTEAFF. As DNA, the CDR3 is TGTGCCAGCAGCTTAAGGGGAACTGAAGCTTTCTTT.

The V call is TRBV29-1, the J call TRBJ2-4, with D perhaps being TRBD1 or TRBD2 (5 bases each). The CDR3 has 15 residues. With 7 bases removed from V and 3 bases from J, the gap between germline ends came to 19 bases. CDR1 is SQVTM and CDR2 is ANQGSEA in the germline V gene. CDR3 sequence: CSAGNGGVGKNIQYF. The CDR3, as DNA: TGCAGCGCCGGGAATGGGGGTGTGGGCAAAAACATTCAGTACTTC. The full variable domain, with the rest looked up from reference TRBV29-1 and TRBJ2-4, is SAVISQKPSRDICQRGTSLTIQCQVDSQVTMMFWYRQQPGQSLTLIATANQGSEATYESGFVIDKFPISRPNLTFSTLTVSNMSPEDSSIYLCSAGNGGVGKNIQYFGAGTRLSVL.

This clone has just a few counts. This CDR3 reads CASSQETDRGRKDTQYF. CDR3 bases: TGCGCCAGCAGCCAAGAAACGGACAGGGGGCGCAAGGACACGCAGTATTTT. The gene calls are TRBV4-3 and TRBJ2-3; TRBD1 agrees at 11 bases. The V and J ends lost 0 bases and 9 bases, in that order; junction bases with no gene match: 11. Germline lookup yields CDR1 LGHNA and CDR2 YSLEER. CDR3 length: 17 amino acids.

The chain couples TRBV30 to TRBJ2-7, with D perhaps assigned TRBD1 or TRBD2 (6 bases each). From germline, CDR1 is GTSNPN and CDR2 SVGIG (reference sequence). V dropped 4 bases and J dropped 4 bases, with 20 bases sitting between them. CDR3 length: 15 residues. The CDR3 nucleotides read TGTGCCTGGATTGATTTTGGGGGGCCGGGATACGAGCAGTACTTC. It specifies CAWIDFGGPGYEQYF. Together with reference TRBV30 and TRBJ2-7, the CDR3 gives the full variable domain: SQTIHQWPATLVQPVGSPLSLECTVEGTSNPNLYWYRQAAGRGLQLLFYSVGIGQISSEVPQNLSASRPQDRQFILSSKKLLLSDSGFYLCAWIDFGGPGYEQYFGPGTRLTVT.

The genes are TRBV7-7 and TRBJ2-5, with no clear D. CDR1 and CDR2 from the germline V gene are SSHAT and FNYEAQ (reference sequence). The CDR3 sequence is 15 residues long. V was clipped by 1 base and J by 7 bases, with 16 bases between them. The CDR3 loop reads CASSLVDGILGTQYF. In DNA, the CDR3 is TGTGCCAGCAGCTTAGTAGACGGAATCCTCGGGACCCAGTACTTC.

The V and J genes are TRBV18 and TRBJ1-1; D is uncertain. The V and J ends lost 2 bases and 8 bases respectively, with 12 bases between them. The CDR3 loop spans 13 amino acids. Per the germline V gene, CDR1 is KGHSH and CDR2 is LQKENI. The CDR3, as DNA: TGTGCCAGCTCACCATCCCGCACTCCCGAAGCTTTCTTT. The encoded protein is CASSPSRTPEAFF.

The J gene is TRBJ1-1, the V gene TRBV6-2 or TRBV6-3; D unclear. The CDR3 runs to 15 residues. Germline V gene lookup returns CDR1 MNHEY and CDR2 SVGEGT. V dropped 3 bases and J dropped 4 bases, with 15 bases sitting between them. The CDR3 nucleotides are TGTGCCAGCAGTTATTCCGGAAGGGTGACCACTGAAGCTTTCTTT. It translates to CASSYSGRVTTEAFF.

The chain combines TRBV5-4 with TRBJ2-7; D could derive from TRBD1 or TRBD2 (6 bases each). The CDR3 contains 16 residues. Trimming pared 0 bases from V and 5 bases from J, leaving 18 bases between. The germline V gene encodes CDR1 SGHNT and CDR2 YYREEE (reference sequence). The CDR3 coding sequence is TGTGCCAGCAGCTTGGCCTTTAGGGGGGCGGAGAACGAGCAGTACTTC. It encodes CASSLAFRGAENEQYF.

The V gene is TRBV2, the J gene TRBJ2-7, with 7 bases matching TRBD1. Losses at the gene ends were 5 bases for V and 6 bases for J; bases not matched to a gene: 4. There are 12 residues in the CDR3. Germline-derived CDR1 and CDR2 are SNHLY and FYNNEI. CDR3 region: CASSRDSGEQYF. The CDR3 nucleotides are TGTGCCAGCAGTCGGGACAGTGGCGAGCAGTACTTC. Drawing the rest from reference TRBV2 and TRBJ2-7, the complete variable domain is EPEVTQTPSHQVTQMGQEVILRCVPISNHLYFYWYRQILGQKVEFLVSFYNNEISEKSEIFDDQFSVERPDGSNFTLKIRSTKLEDSAMYFCASSRDSGEQYFGPGTRLTVT.

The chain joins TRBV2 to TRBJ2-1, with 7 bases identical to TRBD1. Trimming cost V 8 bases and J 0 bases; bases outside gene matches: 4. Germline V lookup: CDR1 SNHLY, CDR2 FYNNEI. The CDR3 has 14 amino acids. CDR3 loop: CASGTASSYNEQFF. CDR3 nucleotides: TGTGCCAGCGGGACAGCGAGCTCCTACAATGAGCAGTTCTTC.

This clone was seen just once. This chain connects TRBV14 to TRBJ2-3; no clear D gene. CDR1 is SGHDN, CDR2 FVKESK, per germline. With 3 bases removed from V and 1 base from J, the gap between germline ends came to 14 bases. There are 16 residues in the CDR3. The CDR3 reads CASSQFLISGTDTQYF. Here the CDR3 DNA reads TGTGCCAGCAGCCAGTTTTTGATCTCTGGCACAGATACGCAGTATTTT.

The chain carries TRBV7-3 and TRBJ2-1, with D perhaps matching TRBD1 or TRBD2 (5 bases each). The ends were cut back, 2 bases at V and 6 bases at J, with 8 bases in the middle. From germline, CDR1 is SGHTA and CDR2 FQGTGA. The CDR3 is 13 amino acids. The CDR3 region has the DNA TGTGCCAGCAGCTTATGGGGGTTCAATGAGCAGTTCTTC. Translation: CASSLWGFNEQFF.

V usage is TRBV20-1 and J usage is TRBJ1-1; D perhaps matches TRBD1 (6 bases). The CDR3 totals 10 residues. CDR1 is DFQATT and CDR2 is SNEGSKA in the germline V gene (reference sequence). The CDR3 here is CRGGRTEAFF. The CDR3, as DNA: TGCAGAGGGGGTCGTACTGAAGCTTTCTTT.

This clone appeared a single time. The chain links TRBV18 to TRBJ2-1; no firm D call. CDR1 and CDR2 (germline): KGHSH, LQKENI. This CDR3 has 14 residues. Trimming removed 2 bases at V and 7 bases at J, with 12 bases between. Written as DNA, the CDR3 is TGTGCCAGCTCACCAAGCATTTGGGAAAATGAGCAGTTCTTC. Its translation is CASSPSIWENEQFF.

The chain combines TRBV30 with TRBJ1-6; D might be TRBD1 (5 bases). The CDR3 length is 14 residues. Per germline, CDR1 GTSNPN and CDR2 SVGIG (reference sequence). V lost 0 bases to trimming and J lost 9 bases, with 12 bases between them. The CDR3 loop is CAWSVGRLGSPLHF. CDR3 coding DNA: TGTGCCTGGAGTGTGGGGCGCCTGGGTTCACCCCTCCACTTT.

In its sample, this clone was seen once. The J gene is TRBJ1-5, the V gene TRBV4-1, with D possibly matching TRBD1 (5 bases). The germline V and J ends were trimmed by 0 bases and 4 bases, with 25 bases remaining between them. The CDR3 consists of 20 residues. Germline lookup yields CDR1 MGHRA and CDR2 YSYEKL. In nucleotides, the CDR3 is TGCGCCAGCAGCCAAGATGCTTTTTCGGCAGGGCTTAGAGTTAATCAGCCCCAGCATTTT. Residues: CASSQDAFSAGLRVNQPQHF.

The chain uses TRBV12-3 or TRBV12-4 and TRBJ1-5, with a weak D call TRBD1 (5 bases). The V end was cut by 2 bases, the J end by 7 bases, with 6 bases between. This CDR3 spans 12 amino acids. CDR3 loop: CASSLRGQPQHF. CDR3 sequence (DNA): TGTGCCAGCAGTTTACGGGGCCAGCCCCAGCATTTT.

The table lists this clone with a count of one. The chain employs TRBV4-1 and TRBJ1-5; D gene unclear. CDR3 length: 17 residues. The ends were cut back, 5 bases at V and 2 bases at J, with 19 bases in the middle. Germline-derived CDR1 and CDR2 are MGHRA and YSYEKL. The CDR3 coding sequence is TGCGCCAGCAGCGGAAGGAGTACTCTCTTGGGCAATCAGCCCCAGCATTTT. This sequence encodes CASSGRSTLLGNQPQHF.

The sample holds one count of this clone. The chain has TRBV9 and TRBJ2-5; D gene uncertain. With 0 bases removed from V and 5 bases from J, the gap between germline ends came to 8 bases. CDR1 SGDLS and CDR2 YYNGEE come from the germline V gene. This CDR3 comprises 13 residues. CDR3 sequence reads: CASSVDAGETQYF. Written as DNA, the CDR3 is TGTGCCAGCAGCGTAGATGCTGGGGAGACCCAGTACTTC.

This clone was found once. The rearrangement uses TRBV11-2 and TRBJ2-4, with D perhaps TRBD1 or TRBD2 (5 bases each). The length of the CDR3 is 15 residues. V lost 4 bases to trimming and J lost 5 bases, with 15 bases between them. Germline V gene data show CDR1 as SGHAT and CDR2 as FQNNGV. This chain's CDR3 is CASSWDPGRENIQYF. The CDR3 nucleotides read TGTGCCAGCAGCTGGGACCCCGGACGGGAAAACATTCAGTACTTC.

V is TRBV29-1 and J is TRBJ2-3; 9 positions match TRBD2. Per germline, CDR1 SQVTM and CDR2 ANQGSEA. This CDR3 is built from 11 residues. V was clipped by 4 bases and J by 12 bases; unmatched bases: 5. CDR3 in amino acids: CSVVSGRDQYF. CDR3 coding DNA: TGCAGCGTTGTTAGCGGGAGAGACCAGTATTTT.

The CDR3 coding sequence is TGTGCCAGCAGCCGGACTAGCGGGACGGGCACCGGGGAGCTGTTTTTT. Its protein product is CASSRTSGTGTGELFF. The rearrangement uses TRBV11-3 and TRBJ2-2, with 12 bases aligning to TRBD2. The CDR3 sequence is 16 residues long. Germline CDR1 SGHNT, CDR2 YENEEA. After removal of 5 bases from V and 4 bases from J, the junction contained 5 bases not matched to a gene. The full variable domain, rest sourced from reference TRBV11-3 and TRBJ2-2, is EAGVVQSPRYKIIEKKQPVAFWCNPISGHNTLYWYLQNLGQGPELLIRYENEEAVDDSQLPKDRFSAERLKGVDSTLKIQPAELGDSAVYLCASSRTSGTGTGELFFGEGSRLTVL.

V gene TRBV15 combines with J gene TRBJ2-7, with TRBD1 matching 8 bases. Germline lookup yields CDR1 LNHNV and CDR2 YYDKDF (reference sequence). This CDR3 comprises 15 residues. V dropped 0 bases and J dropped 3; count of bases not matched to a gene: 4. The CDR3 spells CATSRERTGNYEQYF. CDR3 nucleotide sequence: TGTGCCACCAGCAGAGAACGGACAGGGAACTACGAGCAGTACTTC.

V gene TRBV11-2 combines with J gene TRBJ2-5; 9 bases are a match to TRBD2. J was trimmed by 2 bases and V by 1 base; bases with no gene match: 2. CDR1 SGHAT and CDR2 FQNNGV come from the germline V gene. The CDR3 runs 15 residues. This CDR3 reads CASSLVLAGQETQYF. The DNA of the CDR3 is TGTGCCAGCAGCTTAGTACTAGCGGGTCAAGAGACCCAGTACTTC.

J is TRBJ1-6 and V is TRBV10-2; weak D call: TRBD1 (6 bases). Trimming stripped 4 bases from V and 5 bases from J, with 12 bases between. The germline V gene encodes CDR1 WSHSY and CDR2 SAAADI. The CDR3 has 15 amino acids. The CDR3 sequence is CASSATGYHNSPLHF. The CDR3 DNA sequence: TGCGCCAGCAGTGCAACAGGGTATCATAATTCACCCCTCCACTTT.